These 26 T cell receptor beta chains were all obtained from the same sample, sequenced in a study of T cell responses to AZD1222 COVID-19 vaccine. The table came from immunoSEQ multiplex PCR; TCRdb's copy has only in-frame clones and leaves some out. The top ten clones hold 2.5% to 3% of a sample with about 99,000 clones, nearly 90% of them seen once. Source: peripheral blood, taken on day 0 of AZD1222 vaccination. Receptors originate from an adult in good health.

The CDR3 sequence is CASSTTTSGGRDTQYF. The CDR3 region has the DNA TGTGCCAGTAGTACCACGACTAGCGGGGGCCGGGATACGCAGTATTTT. The chain links TRBV19 to TRBJ2-3; TRBD2 agrees at 12 bases. V shed 4 bases, J shed 6 bases, and the junction held 8 bases outside the gene matches. The CDR3 covers 16 residues. CDR1 is LNHDA, CDR2 SQIVND, per germline (reference sequence). Full variable domain (rest looked up from reference TRBV19 and TRBJ2-3): DGGITQSPKYLFRKEGQNVTLSCEQNLNHDAMYWYRQDPGQGLRLIYYSQIVNDFQKGDIAEGYSVSREKKESFPLTVTSAQKNPTAFYLCASSTTTSGGRDTQYFGPGTRLTVL.

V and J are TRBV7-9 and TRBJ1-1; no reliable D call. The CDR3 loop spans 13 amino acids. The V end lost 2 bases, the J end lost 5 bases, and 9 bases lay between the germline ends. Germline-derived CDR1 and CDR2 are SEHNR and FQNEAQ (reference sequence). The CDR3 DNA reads TGTGCCAGCAGCTTATTGTTTAGTACTGAAGCTTTCTTT. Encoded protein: CASSLLFSTEAFF.

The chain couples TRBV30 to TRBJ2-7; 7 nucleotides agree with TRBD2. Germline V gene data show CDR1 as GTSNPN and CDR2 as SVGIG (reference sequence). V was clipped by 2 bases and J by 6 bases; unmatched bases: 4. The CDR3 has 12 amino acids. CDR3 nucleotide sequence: TGTGCCTGGAGTTGGACGGGGGGCGAGCAGTACGTC. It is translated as CAWSWTGGEQYV.

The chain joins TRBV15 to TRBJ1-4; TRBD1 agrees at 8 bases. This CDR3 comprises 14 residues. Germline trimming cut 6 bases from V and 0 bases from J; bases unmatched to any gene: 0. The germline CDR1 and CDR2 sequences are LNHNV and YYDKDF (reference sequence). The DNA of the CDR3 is TGTGCCACCAGGACAGGGGCAACTAATGAAAAACTGTTTTTT. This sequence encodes CATRTGATNEKLFF. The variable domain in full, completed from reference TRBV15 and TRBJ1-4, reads DAMVIQNPRYQVTQFGKPVTLSCSQTLNHNVMYWYQQKSSQAPKLLFHYYDKDFNNEADTPDNFQSRRPNTSFCFLDIRSPGLGDTAMYLCATRTGATNEKLFFGSGTQLSVL.

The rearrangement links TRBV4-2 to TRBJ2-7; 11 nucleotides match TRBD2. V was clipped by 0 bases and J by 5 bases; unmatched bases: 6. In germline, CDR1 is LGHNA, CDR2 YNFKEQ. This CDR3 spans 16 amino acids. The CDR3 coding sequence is TGTGCCAGCAGCCAAGAGGTAGCGGGGGGGCACGACGAGCAGTACTTC. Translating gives CASSQEVAGGHDEQYF.

The CDR3 DNA is TGTGCCAGCAGCTTAGGTTCAGTGGGTCAATACAATGAGCAGTTCTTC. It is translated as CASSLGSVGQYNEQFF. This sequence joins TRBV7-2 and TRBJ2-1; D unresolved. Between the trimmed V and J ends, which lost 1 base and 4 bases, there was a span of 14 bases. Germline CDR1 and CDR2: SGHTA and FQGNSA. The CDR3 spans 16 residues.

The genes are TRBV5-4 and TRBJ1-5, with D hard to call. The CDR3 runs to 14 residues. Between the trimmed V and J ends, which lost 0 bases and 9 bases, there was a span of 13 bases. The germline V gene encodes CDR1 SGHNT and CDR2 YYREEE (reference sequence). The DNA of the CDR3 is TGTGCCAGCAGCTTGGGAGTCGGGTCGAGGCCCCAGCATTTT. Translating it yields CASSLGVGSRPQHF.

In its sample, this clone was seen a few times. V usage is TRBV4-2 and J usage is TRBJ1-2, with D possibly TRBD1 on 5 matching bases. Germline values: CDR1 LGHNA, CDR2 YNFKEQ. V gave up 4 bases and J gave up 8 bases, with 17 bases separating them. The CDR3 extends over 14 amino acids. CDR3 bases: TGTGCCAGCAGCCCGCCACTGGGGGGTATAGGCTACACCTTC. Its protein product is CASSPPLGGIGYTF.

This CDR3 is CASRDKAKNIQYF. As DNA, the CDR3 is TGTGCCAGCAGAGACAAAGCCAAAAACATTCAGTACTTC. This chain uses TRBV7-2 with TRBJ2-4, with D uncertain. Trimming took off 6 bases at V and 0 bases at J, with 6 bases between the two ends. The CDR3 is made up of 13 amino acids. CDR1 and CDR2 from the germline V gene are SGHTA and FQGNSA.

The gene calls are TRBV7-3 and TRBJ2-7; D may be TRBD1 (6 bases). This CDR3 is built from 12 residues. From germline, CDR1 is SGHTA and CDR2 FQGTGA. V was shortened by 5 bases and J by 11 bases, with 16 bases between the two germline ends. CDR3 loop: CASSEWGQGKYV. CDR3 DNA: TGTGCCAGCAGCGAATGGGGGCAGGGTAAGTACGTC.

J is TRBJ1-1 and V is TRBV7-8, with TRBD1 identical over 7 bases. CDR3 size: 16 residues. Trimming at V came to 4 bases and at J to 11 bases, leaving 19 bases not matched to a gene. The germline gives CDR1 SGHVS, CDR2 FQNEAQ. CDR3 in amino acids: CASSSGGLDRARPAFF. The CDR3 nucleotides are TGTGCCAGCAGCTCGGGAGGGCTTGACAGGGCCAGACCGGCTTTCTTT. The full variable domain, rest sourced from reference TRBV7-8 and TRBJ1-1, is GAGVSQSPRYKVAKRGQDVALRCDPISGHVSLFWYQQALGQGPEFLTYFQNEAQLDKSGLPSDRFFAERPEGSVSTLKIQRTQQEDSAVYLCASSSGGLDRARPAFFGQGTRLTVV.

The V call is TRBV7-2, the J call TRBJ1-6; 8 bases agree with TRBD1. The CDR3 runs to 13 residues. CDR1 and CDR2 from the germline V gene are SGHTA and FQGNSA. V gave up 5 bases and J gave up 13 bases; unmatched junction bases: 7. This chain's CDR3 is CASSPRQGSPLHF. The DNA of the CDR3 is TGTGCCAGCAGCCCAAGACAGGGGTCCCCCCTCCACTTT.

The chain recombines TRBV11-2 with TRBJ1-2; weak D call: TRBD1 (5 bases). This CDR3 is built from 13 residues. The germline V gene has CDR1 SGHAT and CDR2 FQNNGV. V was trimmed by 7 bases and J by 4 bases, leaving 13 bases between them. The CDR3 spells CASTRGGPYGYTF. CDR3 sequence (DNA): TGTGCCAGCACCCGGGGGGGTCCCTATGGCTACACCTTC.

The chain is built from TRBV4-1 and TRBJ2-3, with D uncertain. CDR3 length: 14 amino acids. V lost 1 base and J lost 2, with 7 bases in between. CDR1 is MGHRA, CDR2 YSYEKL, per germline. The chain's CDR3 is CASSQGTYTDTQYF. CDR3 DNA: TGCGCCAGCAGCCAAGGGACCTACACAGATACGCAGTATTTT.

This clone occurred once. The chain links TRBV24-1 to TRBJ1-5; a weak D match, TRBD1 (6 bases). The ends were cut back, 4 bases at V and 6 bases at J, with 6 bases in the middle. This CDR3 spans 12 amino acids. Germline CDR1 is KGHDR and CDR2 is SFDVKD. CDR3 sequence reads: CATSEGAQPQHF. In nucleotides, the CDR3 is TGTGCCACCAGTGAGGGGGCTCAGCCCCAGCATTTT.

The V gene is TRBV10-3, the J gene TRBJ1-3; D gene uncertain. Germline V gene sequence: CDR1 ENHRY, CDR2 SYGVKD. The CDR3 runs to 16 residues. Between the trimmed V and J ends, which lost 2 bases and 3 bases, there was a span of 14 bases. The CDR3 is CAISEAELVFGNTIYF. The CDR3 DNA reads TGTGCCATCAGTGAGGCAGAGTTGGTTTTTGGAAACACCATATATTTT.

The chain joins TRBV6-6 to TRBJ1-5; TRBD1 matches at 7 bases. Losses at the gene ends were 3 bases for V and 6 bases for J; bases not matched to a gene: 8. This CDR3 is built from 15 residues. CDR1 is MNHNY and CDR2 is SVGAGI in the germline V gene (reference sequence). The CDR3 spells CASSYRGTVGQPQHF. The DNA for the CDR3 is TGTGCCAGCAGTTATCGCGGGACAGTCGGTCAGCCCCAGCATTTT.

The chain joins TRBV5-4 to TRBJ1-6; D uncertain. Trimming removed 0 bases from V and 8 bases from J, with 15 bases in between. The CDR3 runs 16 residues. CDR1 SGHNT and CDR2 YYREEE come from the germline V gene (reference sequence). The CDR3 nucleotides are TGTGCCAGCAGCTTGGCCTCAGGCACGAGGGATTCACCCCTCCACTTT. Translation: CASSLASGTRDSPLHF.

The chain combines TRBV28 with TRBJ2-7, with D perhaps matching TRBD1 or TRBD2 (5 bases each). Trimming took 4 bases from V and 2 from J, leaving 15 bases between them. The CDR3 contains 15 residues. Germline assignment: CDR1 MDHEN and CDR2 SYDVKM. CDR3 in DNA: TGTGCCAGCAGTTCCACGGGACGGATTACCTACGAGCAGTACTTC. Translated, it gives CASSSTGRITYEQYF.

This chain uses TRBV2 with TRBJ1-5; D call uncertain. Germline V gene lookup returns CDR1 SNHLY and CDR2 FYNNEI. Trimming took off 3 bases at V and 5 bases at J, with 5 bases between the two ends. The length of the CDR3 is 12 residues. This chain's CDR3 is CASSDQYQPQHF. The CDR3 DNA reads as TGTGCCAGCAGTGATCAATATCAGCCCCAGCATTTT.

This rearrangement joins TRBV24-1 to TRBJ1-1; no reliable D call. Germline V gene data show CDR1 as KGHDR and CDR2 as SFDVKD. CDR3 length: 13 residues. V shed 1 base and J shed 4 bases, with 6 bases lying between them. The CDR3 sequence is CATSDLGGTEAFF. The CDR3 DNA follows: TGTGCCACCAGTGATTTAGGAGGCACTGAAGCTTTCTTT.

DNA for the CDR3: TGTGCCAGCAGCTTGGTGGGGGGATGGGGCTACACCTTC. As protein: CASSLVGGWGYTF. The chain is built from TRBV5-4 and TRBJ1-2, with TRBD1 as a possible D gene (5 bases). The CDR3 runs 13 residues. The V end lost 0 bases, the J end lost 8 bases, and 11 bases lay between the germline ends. The germline gives CDR1 SGHNT, CDR2 YYREEE (reference sequence).

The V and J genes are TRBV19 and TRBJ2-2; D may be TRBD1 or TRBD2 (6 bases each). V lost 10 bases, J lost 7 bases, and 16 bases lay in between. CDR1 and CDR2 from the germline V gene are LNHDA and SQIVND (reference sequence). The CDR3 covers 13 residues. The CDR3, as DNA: TGTGCCAATAAAGGAGGGGGGATCGGGGAGCTGTTTTTT. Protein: CANKGGGIGELFF. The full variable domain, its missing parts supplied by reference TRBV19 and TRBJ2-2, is DGGITQSPKYLFRKEGQNVTLSCEQNLNHDAMYWYRQDPGQGLRLIYYSQIVNDFQKGDIAEGYSVSREKKESFPLTVTSAQKNPTAFYLCANKGGGIGELFFGEGSRLTVL.

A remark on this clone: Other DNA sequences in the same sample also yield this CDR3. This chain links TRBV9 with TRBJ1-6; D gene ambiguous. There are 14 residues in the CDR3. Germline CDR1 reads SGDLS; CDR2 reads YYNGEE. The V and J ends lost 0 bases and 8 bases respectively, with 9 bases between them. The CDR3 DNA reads TGTGCCAGCAGCGTAGGAGGCTTTGATTCACCCCTCCACTTT. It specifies CASSVGGFDSPLHF. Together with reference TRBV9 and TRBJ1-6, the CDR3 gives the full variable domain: DSGVTQTPKHLITATGQRVTLRCSPRSGDLSVYWYQQSLDQGLQFLIQYYNGEERAKGNILERFSAQQFPDLHSELNLSSLELGDSALYFCASSVGGFDSPLHFGNGTRLTVT.

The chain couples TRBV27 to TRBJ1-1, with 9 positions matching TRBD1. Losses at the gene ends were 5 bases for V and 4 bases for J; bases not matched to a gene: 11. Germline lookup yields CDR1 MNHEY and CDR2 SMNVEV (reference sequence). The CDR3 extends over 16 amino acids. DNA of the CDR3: TGTGCCAGCAGTCTGCACAGGACAGGGGATGCCACTGAAGCTTTCTTT. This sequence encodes CASSLHRTGDATEAFF.

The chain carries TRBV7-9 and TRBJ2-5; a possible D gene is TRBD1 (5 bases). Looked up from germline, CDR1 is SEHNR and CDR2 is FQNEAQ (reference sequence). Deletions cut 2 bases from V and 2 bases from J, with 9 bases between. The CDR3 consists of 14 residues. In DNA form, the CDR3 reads TGTGCCAGCAGCTTAAAAACAGGACAAGAGACCCAGTACTTC. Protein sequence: CASSLKTGQETQYF.